This TCR beta chain derives from a study of T cell responses to AZD1222 COVID-19 vaccine. Study-level findings and limits: Unmutated variant regions reportedly attract nearly half of all spike-specific TCRs.

Trimming removed 6 bases from V and 3 bases from J, with 10 bases in between. This CDR3 has 13 residues. Germline values: CDR1 ENHRY, CDR2 SYGVKD. Comment on this clone: Its antigen is unidentified.

The table came from immunoSEQ multiplex PCR; TCRdb's copy has only in-frame clones and leaves some out. The repertoire has approximately 100,000 clones, under 95% of them found once; the top ten carry about 1.2%. This chain uses TRBV10-3 with TRBJ2-3; a possible D gene is TRBD2 (5 bases). The origin of this receptor is an adult in good health. The source was peripheral blood, collected on day 0 of AZD1222 vaccination. CDR3 bases: TGTGCCATCAGGAAACTAGAGACAGATACGCAGTATTTT. It specifies CAIRKLETDTQYF.